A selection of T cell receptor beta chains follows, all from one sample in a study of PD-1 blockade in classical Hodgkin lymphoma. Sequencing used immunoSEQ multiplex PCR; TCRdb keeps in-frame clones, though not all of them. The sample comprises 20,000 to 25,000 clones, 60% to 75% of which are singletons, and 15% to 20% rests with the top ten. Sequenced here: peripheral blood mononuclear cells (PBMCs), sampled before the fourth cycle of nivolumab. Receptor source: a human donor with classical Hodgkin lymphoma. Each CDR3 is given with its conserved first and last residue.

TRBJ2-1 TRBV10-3 CAIKWSGGTGGRQNFFNEQFF
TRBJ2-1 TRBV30 CAWNPGGGSYNEQFF
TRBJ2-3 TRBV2 CASSEVLASLDTQYF
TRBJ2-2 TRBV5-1 CASSLGQGAGTGELFF
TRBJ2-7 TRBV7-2 CASSLDRGWLEQYF
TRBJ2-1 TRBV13 CASTPRGFGNEQFF
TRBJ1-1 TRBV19 CATDRGLNTEAFF
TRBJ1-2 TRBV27 CASSHRAANYGYTF
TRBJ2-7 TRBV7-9 CASSFLYEQYF
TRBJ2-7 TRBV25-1 CASSEGTTKRQYF
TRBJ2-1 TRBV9 CASSVATTGGAGYNEQFF
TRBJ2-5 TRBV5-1 CASSLVASGIGETQYF
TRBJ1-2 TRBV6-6 CASSYSKGIYGYTF
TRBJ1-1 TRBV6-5 CASNPDISGTEAFF
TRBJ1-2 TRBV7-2 CASSLVGTGYTF
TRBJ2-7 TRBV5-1 CASGSPDRYEQYF
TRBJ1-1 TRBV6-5 CASFANTEAFF
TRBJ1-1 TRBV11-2 CASSLFGGKNTEAFF
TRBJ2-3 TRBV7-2 CASSLATSVRTDTQYF
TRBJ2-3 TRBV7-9 CASSLAVGSDTDTQYF
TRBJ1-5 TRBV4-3 CASSQDGTGNQPQHF
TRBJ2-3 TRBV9 CASQKGLAGGLRTDTQYF
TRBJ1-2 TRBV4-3 CASSLPGGYGYTF
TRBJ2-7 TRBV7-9 CASSLEYGGTPYEQYF
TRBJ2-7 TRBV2 CASSRQGQNEQYF
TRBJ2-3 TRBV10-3 CAISLLDTQYF
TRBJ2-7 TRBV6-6 CASSYGGAGAVQYF
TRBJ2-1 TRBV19 CASSPAPAYNEQFF
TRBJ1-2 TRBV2 CASSDIGGPDGYTF
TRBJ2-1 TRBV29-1 CSVRRQGSYNEQFF
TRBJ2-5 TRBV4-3 CASSRSGGYQETQYF
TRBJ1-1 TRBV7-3 CASSFRGSTEAFF
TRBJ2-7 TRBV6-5 CASRRVGTYEQYF
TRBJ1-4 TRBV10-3 CAISEGTASNEKLFF
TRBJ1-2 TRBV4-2 CASSQDLRGVIYGYTF
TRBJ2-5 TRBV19 CASTGSGISGETQYF
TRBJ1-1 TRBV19 CASSVVLTGTEAFF
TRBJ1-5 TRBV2 CASSEETGRSQPQHF
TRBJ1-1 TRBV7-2 CASTREQVPNTEAFF
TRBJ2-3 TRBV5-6 CASSRPLDTQYF
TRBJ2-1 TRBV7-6 CASSPQTGGEQFF
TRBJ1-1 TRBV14 CASSQSRQVAFF
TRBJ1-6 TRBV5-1 CASSLARDSPLHF
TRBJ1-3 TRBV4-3 CASSQEGQGEGTIYF
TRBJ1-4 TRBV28 CASSLGGKLFF
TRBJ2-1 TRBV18 CASSPQGGPLNEQFF
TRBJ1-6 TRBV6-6 CASSYGDFYNSPLHF
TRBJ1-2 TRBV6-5 CASRKPNNYGYTF
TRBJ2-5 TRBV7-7 CASSLETFGSGETQYF
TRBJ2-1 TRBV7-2 CASSLVGTASSYNEQFF
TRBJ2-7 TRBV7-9 CASSETGGPSYEQYF
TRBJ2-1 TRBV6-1 CASISGPEQFF
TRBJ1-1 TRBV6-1 CASSDRGFELERNTEAFF
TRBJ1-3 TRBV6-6 CASRAGAGNTIYF